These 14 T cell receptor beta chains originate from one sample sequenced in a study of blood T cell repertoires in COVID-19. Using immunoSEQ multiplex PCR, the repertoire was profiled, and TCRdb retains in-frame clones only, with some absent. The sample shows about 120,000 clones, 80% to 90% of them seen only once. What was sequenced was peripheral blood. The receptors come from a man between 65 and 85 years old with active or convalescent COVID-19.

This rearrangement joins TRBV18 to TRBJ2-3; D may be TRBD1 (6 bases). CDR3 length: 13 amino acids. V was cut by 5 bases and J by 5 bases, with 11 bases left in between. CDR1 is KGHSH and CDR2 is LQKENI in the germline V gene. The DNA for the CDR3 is TGTGCCAGCTCAGCAGGGGCCGGAGATACGCAGTATTTT. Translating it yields CASSAGAGDTQYF.

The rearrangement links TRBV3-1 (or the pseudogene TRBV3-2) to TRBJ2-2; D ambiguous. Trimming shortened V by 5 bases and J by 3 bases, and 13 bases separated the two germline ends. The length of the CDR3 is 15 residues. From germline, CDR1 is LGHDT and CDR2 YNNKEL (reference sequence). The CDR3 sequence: CASSNRYQDTGELFF. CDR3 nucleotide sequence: TGTGCCAGCAGCAACAGATATCAGGACACCGGGGAGCTGTTTTTT.

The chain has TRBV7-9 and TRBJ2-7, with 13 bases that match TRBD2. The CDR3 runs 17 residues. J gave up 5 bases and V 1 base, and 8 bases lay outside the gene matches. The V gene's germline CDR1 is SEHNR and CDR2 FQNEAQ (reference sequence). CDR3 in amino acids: CASSLVVTSGRFHEQYF. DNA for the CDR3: TGTGCCAGCAGCTTAGTGGTGACTAGCGGGAGGTTTCACGAGCAGTACTTC.

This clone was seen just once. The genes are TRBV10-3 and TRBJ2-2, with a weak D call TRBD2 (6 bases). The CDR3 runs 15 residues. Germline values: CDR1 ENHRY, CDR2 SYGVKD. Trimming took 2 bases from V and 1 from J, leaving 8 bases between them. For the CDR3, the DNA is TGTGCCATCAGTGAGGGGGACTTGAACACCGGGGAGCTGTTTTTT. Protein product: CAISEGDLNTGELFF.

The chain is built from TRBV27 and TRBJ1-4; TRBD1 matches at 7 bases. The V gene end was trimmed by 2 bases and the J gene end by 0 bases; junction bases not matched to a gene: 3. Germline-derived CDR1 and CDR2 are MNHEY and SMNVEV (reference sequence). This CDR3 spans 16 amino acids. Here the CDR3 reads CASSLGQGATNEKLFF. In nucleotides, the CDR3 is TGTGCCAGCAGTTTAGGCCAGGGGGCAACTAATGAAAAACTGTTTTTT.

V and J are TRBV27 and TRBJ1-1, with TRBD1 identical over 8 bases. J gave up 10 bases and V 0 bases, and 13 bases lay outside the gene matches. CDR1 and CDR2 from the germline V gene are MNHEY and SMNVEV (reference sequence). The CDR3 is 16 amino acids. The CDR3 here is CASSLSPGTGAPRAFF. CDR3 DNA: TGTGCCAGCAGTTTATCTCCCGGGACAGGTGCCCCGAGAGCTTTCTTT.

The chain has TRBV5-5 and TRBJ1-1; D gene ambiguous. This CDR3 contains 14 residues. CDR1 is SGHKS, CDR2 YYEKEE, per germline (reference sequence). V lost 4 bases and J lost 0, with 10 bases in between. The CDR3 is CASSVNQVNTEAFF. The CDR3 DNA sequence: TGTGCCAGCAGCGTAAATCAGGTGAACACTGAAGCTTTCTTT.

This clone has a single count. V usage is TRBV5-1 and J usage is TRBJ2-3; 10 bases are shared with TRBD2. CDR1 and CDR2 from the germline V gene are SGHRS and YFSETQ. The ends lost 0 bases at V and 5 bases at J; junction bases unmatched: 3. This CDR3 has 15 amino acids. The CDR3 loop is CASSLVAGGQDTQYF. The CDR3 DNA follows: TGCGCCAGCAGCTTGGTAGCGGGAGGACAAGATACGCAGTATTTT.

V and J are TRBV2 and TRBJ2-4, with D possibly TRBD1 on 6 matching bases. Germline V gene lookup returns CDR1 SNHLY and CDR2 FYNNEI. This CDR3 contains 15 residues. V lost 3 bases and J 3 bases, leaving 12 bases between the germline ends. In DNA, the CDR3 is TGTGCCAGCAGTGAGTCCAGGGGCGGCAAAAACATTCAGTACTTC. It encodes CASSESRGGKNIQYF. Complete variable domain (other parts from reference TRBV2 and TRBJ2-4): EPEVTQTPSHQVTQMGQEVILRCVPISNHLYFYWYRQILGQKVEFLVSFYNNEISEKSEIFDDQFSVERPDGSNFTLKIRSTKLEDSAMYFCASSESRGGKNIQYFGAGTRLSVL.

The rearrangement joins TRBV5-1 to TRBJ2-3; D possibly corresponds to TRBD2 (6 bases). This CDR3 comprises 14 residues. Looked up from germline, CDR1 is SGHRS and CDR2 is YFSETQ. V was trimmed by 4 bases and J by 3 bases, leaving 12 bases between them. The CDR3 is CASSGGDGTDTQYF. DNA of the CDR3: TGCGCCAGCAGCGGAGGGGATGGTACAGATACGCAGTATTTT.

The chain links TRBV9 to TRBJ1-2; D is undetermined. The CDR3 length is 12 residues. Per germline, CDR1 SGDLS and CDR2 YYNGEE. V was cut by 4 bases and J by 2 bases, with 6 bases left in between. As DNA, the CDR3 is TGTGCCAGCAGCCCCTACAACTATGGCTACACCTTC. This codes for CASSPYNYGYTF.

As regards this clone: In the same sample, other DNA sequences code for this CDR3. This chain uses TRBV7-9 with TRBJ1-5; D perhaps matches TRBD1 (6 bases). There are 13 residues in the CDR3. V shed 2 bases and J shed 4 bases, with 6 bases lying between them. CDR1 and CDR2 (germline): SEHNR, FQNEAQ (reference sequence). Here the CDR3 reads CASSLTGNQPQHF. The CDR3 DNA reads TGTGCCAGCAGCTTAACAGGGAATCAGCCCCAGCATTTT.

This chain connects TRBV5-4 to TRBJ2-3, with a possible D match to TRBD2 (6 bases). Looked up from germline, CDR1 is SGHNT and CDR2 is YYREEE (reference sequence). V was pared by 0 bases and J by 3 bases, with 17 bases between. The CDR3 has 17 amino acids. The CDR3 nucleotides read TGTGCCAGCAGCTTGGGACCTAGCGTAGAACGGACAGATACGCAGTATTTT. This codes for CASSLGPSVERTDTQYF. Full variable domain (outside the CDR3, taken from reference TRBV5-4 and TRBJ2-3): ETGVTQSPTHLIKTRGQQVTLRCSSQSGHNTVSWYQQALGQGPQFIFQYYREEENGRGNFPPRFSGLQFPNYSSELNVNALELDDSALYLCASSLGPSVERTDTQYFGPGTRLTVL.

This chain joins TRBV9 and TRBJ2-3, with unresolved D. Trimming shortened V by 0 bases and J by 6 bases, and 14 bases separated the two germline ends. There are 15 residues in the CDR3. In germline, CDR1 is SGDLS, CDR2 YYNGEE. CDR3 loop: CASSVGDWPLDTQYF. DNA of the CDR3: TGTGCCAGCAGCGTAGGCGACTGGCCCCTGGATACGCAGTATTTT.